These T cell receptor beta chains were read from a single sample in a study of T cells after posttransplantation cyclophosphamide. The protocol was immunoSEQ multiplex PCR, while the TCRdb copy is restricted to in-frame clones and leaves out a portion. There are about 8,000 clones in the sample; 85% to 90% occur only once, and about 1.2% lies in the top ten. Sequenced here: CD4+ T cells sorted from blood, sampled approximately 1,300 days after allogeneic stem cell transplant with posttransplant cyclophosphamide. These TCRs come from a female patient aged 50 to 65 who received an allogeneic stem cell transplant from a related donor, was CMV-positive, and had no GVHD. Some T cells may originate from the graft donor. CDR3s include the opening cysteine and the closing phenylalanine or tryptophan. The D gene is left open where the match is weak. Size values are once, few and many counts, or a class for expanded clones, and some rows have none.

V	J	size	D	length	CDR3	DNA
TRBV27	TRBJ2-3	NA	TRBD1	15	CASTRAGGLTDTQYF	TGTGCCAGCACCCGGGCAGGGGGCTTAACAGATACGCAGTATTTT
TRBV5-4	TRBJ1-6	NA	TRBD1	15	CASSAGDRGNSPLHF	TGTGCCAGCAGCGCGGGGGACAGGGGGAATTCCCCCCTCCACTTT
TRBV5-1	TRBJ2-7	NA	TRBD2	18	CASSPLPLASGALYEQYF	TGCGCCAGCAGCCCGCTTCCCTTGGCTAGCGGCGCGTTATACGAGCAGTACTTC
TRBV7-9	TRBJ1-4	NA	NA	16	CASSPEVGGGNEKLFF	TGTGCCAGCAGCCCCGAGGTCGGGGGTGGGAATGAAAAACTGTTTTTT
TRBV4-3	TRBJ2-1	NA	TRBD2	18	CASSHSAPGLARYNEQFF	TGCGCCAGCAGCCATTCTGCACCGGGACTAGCACGGTACAATGAGCAGTTCTTC
TRBV6-5	TRBJ2-7	NA	NA	14	CASSYLSSSYEQYF	TGTGCCAGCAGTTACTTGTCTAGCTCCTACGAGCAGTACTTC
TRBV28	TRBJ2-2	NA	NA	15	CASSLWHVVPGELFF	TGTGCCAGCAGTTTATGGCACGTAGTTCCGGGGGAGCTGTTTTTT
TRBV7-2	TRBJ2-3	NA	TRBD2	15	CASSLGALAGNTQYF	TGTGCCAGCAGCTTAGGGGCCCTAGCGGGCAATACGCAGTATTTT
TRBV2	TRBJ1-5	NA	TRBD1	14	CASSYGTGPSPQHF	TGTGCCAGCAGTTACGGGACAGGCCCCTCCCCCCAGCATTTT
TRBV7-4	TRBJ2-7	NA	NA	17	CASSPLRLIGATYEQYF	TGTGCCAGCAGCCCCCTTCGTCTGATTGGGGCCACCTACGAGCAGTACTTC
TRBV21-1	TRBJ1-2	NA	NA	15	CASSVRVSSFYGYTF	TGTGCCAGCAGCGTCCGGGTTTCGAGTTTCTACGGCTACACCTTC
TRBV25-1	TRBJ2-3	NA	TRBD2	13	CASSGLGGYTQYF	TGTGCCAGCAGTGGCCTCGGGGGGTATACGCAGTATTTT
TRBV7-9	TRBJ2-7	NA	TRBD1	14	CASNWDRNPYEQYF	TGTGCCAGCAACTGGGACAGGAACCCCTACGAGCAGTACTTC
TRBV10-3	TRBJ2-7	NA	NA	13	CAISGLQGGEQYF	TGTGCCATCAGTGGCCTTCAAGGAGGCGAGCAGTACTTC
TRBV18	TRBJ1-1	NA	TRBD1	16	CASSHRRQGTRTEAFF	TGTGCCAGCTCCCACAGAAGACAGGGGACCCGCACTGAAGCTTTCTTT
TRBV2	TRBJ1-5	few	NA	16	CASSNRAQIPDQPQHF	TGTGCCAGCAGTAACAGGGCCCAAATCCCCGATCAGCCCCAGCATTTT
TRBV18	TRBJ1-2	NA	TRBD1	15	CASSPSIITGEVDTF	TGTGCCAGCTCACCTTCCATTATTACAGGGGAGGTCGACACCTTC
TRBV5-6	TRBJ2-7	NA	TRBD1	13	CASSWTGTYEQYF	TGTGCCAGCAGCTGGACAGGGACCTACGAGCAGTACTTC
TRBV6-4	TRBJ2-3	NA	TRBD1	14	CASSPTGSTDTQYF	TGTGCCAGCAGTCCGACAGGGAGCACAGATACGCAGTATTTT
TRBV6-1	TRBJ1-5	once	NA	13	CASSRTVNQPQHF	TGTGCCAGCAGTCGGACAGTCAATCAGCCCCAGCATTTT
TRBV5-1	TRBJ2-1	NA	TRBD2	19	CASSPSPNRASGRVGEQFF	TGCGCCAGCAGCCCGTCTCCGAATAGGGCTAGCGGGAGAGTAGGTGAGCAGTTCTTC
TRBV18	TRBJ2-7	NA	TRBD2	16	CASSPRRTSGSYEQYF	TGTGCCAGCTCACCACGTCGGACTAGCGGGAGCTACGAGCAGTACTTC
TRBV11-2	TRBJ2-1	NA	TRBD1	18	CASSTIQGALSSYNEQFF	TGTGCCAGCAGTACCATTCAGGGGGCGCTCAGCTCCTACAATGAGCAGTTCTTC
TRBV9	TRBJ1-2	NA	NA	15	CASSVEVQSSYGYTF	TGTGCCAGCAGCGTAGAAGTACAGTCTTCCTATGGCTACACCTTC
TRBV20-1	TRBJ2-4	once	NA	10	CSANRARGYF	TGCAGTGCTAACAGGGCCCGAGGGTACTTC
TRBV18	TRBJ2-2	NA	NA	14	CASSPGGGSGELFF	TGTGCCAGCTCACCCGGGGGAGGATCCGGGGAGCTGTTTTTT
TRBV2	TRBJ2-3	NA	TRBD2	14	CASSQTSGTDTQYF	TGTGCCAGCAGCCAGACTAGCGGGACAGATACGCAGTATTTT
TRBV5-1	TRBJ2-3	NA	TRBD2	17	CASSSFEREIGTDTQYF	TGCGCCAGCAGCTCCTTTGAGCGGGAGATAGGTACAGATACGCAGTATTTT
TRBV15	TRBJ2-1	once	NA	15	CATSRNSPWAPEQFF	TGTGCCACCAGCAGGAATTCCCCCTGGGCTCCTGAGCAGTTCTTC
TRBV4-2	TRBJ2-1	NA	NA	16	CASSQGPAGSYNEQFF	TGTGCCAGCAGCCAAGGTCCGGCGGGCTCCTACAATGAGCAGTTCTTC
TRBV7-6	TRBJ2-1	NA	NA	16	CASSSSRRTLNNEQFF	TGTGCCAGCAGCTCCTCTAGGCGCACACTCAACAATGAGCAGTTCTTC
TRBV5-8	TRBJ1-1	NA	NA	16	CASVTGKGALNTEAFF	TGTGCCAGCGTCACAGGGAAAGGCGCCTTGAACACTGAAGCTTTCTTT
TRBV9	TRBJ2-7	once	TRBD1	13	CASSVGQGKEQYF	TGTGCCAGCAGCGTAGGACAGGGTAAGGAGCAGTACTTC
TRBV28	TRBJ2-7	NA	NA	16	CASRAPGWGRVYEQYF	TGTGCCAGCAGGGCCCCGGGGTGGGGTCGAGTCTACGAGCAGTACTTC
TRBV5-1	TRBJ2-5	NA	TRBD2	16	CASSGGTSGRLETQYF	TGCGCCAGCAGCGGAGGGACTAGCGGGAGGCTAGAGACCCAGTACTTC
TRBV27	TRBJ2-1	NA	TRBD1	14	CASTPDRESLEQFF	TGTGCCAGCACCCCGGACAGGGAATCGCTCGAGCAGTTCTTC
TRBV5-1	TRBJ2-5	NA	TRBD2	16	CASSFLAGVLQETQYF	TGCGCCAGCAGCTTCCTAGCGGGAGTTCTCCAAGAGACCCAGTACTTC
TRBV9	TRBJ1-2	NA	TRBD1	16	CASSVANVKGAHGYTF	TGTGCCAGCAGCGTAGCAAATGTGAAGGGGGCGCATGGCTACACCTTC
TRBV28	TRBJ2-5	NA	NA	14	CASRRGTHSETQYF	TGTGCCAGCAGGCGCGGGACGCATTCAGAGACCCAGTACTTC
TRBV11-3	TRBJ2-3	NA	NA	15	CASSLDSSSTDTQYF	TGTGCCAGCAGCTTAGACTCCTCCAGCACAGATACGCAGTATTTT
TRBV10-3	TRBJ2-3	NA	TRBD1	14	CAISGDRGIDTQYF	TGTGCCATCAGTGGGGACAGGGGGATAGATACGCAGTATTTT
TRBV28	TRBJ1-5	NA	TRBD1	15	CASSGDSYSNQPQHF	TGTGCCAGCAGCGGGGACAGTTATAGCAATCAGCCCCAGCATTTT
TRBV18	TRBJ2-2	NA	NA	12	CASSSYTGELFF	TGTGCCAGCTCATCCTACACCGGGGAGCTGTTTTTT
TRBV15	TRBJ1-3	once	NA	13	CATSISSGNTIYF	TGTGCCACCAGCATTAGCTCTGGAAACACCATATATTTT
TRBV30	TRBJ1-1	NA	TRBD1	15	CAWRLKGAWGTEAFF	TGTGCCTGGAGGTTGAAGGGGGCGTGGGGCACTGAAGCTTTCTTT
TRBV25-1	TRBJ1-2	once	TRBD1	16	CASSGPGRGPNYGYTF	TGTGCCAGCAGTGGACCCGGCAGGGGGCCTAACTATGGCTACACCTTC
TRBV7-2	TRBJ2-3	NA	NA	14	CASSFSGGTDTQYF	TGTGCCAGCAGCTTTAGTGGGGGGACAGATACGCAGTATTTT
TRBV7-3	TRBJ2-1	NA	TRBD2	18	CASSLTGTSGRALNEQFF	TGTGCCAGCAGCTTAACCGGGACTAGCGGGAGGGCCCTCAATGAGCAGTTCTTC
TRBV19	TRBJ1-4	few	NA	16	CASSIYSGGGGEKLFF	TGTGCCAGTAGTATATATAGCGGGGGCGGCGGTGAAAAACTGTTTTTT
TRBV6-1	TRBJ2-5	once	NA	15	CASRRRTGKGETQYF	TGTGCCAGCAGGAGGAGAACAGGGAAGGGGGAGACCCAGTACTTC
TRBV7-3	TRBJ2-1	NA	TRBD2	15	CASSPGTSGYNEQFF	TGTGCCAGCAGCCCCGGGACTAGCGGTTACAATGAGCAGTTCTTC
TRBV18	TRBJ1-1	NA	NA	15	CASSPSGGVNTEAFF	TGTGCCAGCTCACCATCGGGAGGGGTGAACACTGAAGCTTTCTTT
TRBV7-2	TRBJ2-4	NA	NA	14	CASSNPGSKNIQYF	TGTGCCAGCAGTAACCCGGGGTCCAAAAACATTCAGTACTTC
TRBV5-1	TRBJ2-7	NA	TRBD1	14	CASSLQGASYEQYF	TGCGCCAGCAGCCTCCAGGGGGCCTCATACGAGCAGTACTTC
TRBV2	TRBJ2-1	NA	NA	12	CASRQSYNEQFF	TGTGCCAGCAGACAGAGCTACAATGAGCAGTTCTTC
TRBV19	TRBJ1-1	NA	TRBD1	15	CASSFGTGRFTEAFF	TGTGCCAGTAGTTTCGGGACAGGTCGTTTCACTGAAGCTTTCTTT
TRBV30	TRBJ1-2	NA	TRBD1	16	CAWSKGQGASSYGYTF	TGTGCCTGGAGTAAGGGTCAGGGGGCCTCCTCCTATGGCTACACCTTC
TRBV10-3	TRBJ2-2	NA	TRBD2	17	CAISPAGLALNTGELFF	TGTGCCATCAGCCCGGCGGGACTAGCGCTGAACACCGGGGAGCTGTTTTTT
TRBV28	TRBJ1-3	NA	NA	13	CASSPSSVHTIYF	TGTGCCAGCAGCCCCAGTTCCGTACACACCATATATTTT